One and the same sample provided the 17 T cell receptor beta chains below, sequenced in a study of T cells after posttransplantation cyclophosphamide. Cyclophosphamide on days +3 and +4 followed busulfan-fludarabine conditioning and a marrow graft. Sequencing used immunoSEQ multiplex PCR; TCRdb keeps in-frame clones, though not all of them. Captured here are approximately 12,000 clones, none seen once; the top ten comprise roughly 25%. The specimen comprised PBMCs, sampled after allogeneic stem cell transplant with posttransplant cyclophosphamide. These TCRs come from a female patient aged 40 to 50 who received an allogeneic stem cell transplant from a related donor, was CMV-positive, and had acute GVHD only. Some T cells may arise from the graft donor.

The chain combines TRBV7-9 with TRBJ2-1; 13 bases are a match to TRBD2. The germline CDR1 and CDR2 sequences are SEHNR and FQNEAQ (reference sequence). The ends lost 5 bases at V and 6 bases at J; junction bases unmatched: 13. The CDR3 runs 18 residues. The CDR3 region has the DNA TGTGCCAGCAGCGGAACAACTAGCGGGGGGGCAACCCTCAATGAGCAGTTCTTC. Translated: CASSGTTSGGATLNEQFF.

This clone was seen repeatedly, ten times or more. This chain connects TRBV7-9 to TRBJ2-7, with D perhaps matching TRBD1 (6 bases). Trimming took 8 bases from V and 2 from J, leaving 22 bases between them. The germline CDR1 and CDR2 sequences are SEHNR and FQNEAQ (reference sequence). The CDR3 spans 16 residues. The CDR3 loop reads CASSSAWGPTTYEQYF. The DNA of the CDR3 is TGTGCCAGCTCATCGGCCTGGGGGCCGACTACCTACGAGCAGTACTTC.

This clone was observed at least ten times. This chain connects TRBV11-1 to TRBJ2-1, with 7 positions matching TRBD2. The CDR3 has 17 residues. The ends lost 5 bases at V and 8 bases at J; junction bases unmatched: 18. Germline CDR1 is SGHAT and CDR2 is FQDESV (reference sequence). The CDR3: CASSPSVDGGRGDEQFF. The CDR3 nucleotides are TGTGCCAGCAGCCCCTCGGTAGATGGCGGGAGAGGGGATGAGCAGTTCTTC.

This clone appeared many times. The chain recombines TRBV18 with TRBJ2-5, with 7 bases identical to TRBD1. V shed 5 bases, J shed 2 bases, and the junction held 5 bases outside the gene matches. Per the germline V gene, CDR1 is KGHSH and CDR2 is LQKENI. The CDR3 totals 14 residues. The CDR3 loop reads CASSKTGVQETQYF. The CDR3 region has the DNA TGTGCCAGCTCAAAAACAGGGGTACAAGAGACCCAGTACTTC. Complete variable domain (other parts from reference TRBV18 and TRBJ2-5): NAGVMQNPRHLVRRRGQEARLRCSPMKGHSHVYWYRQLPEEGLKFMVYLQKENIIDESGMPKERFSAEFPKEGPSILRIQQVVRGDSAAYFCASSKTGVQETQYFGPGTRLLVL.

This clone has a count of ten or more. In DNA, the CDR3 is TGTGCCAGTAGTTTCGGCACCCGGGGCACTGAAGCTTTCTTT. It translates to CASSFGTRGTEAFF. The chain uses TRBV19 and TRBJ1-1; D unresolved. In germline, CDR1 is LNHDA, CDR2 SQIVND (reference sequence). With 5 bases removed from V and 4 bases from J, the gap between germline ends came to 14 bases. The CDR3 covers 14 residues. The entire variable domain, with the rest obtained from reference TRBV19 and TRBJ1-1, is as follows: DGGITQSPKYLFRKEGQNVTLSCEQNLNHDAMYWYRQDPGQGLRLIYYSQIVNDFQKGDIAEGYSVSREKKESFPLTVTSAQKNPTAFYLCASSFGTRGTEAFFGQGTRLTVV.

This clone was counted ten times or more. V and J are TRBV6-5 and TRBJ1-6, with 9 bases lining up with TRBD1. The CDR3 is made up of 15 amino acids. Trimming removed 5 bases from V and 7 bases from J; junction bases left unmatched: 6. Germline V gives CDR1 MNHEY, CDR2 SVGAGI. The DNA for the CDR3 is TGTGCCAGCAGTCTAGGGACAGGGCAAAATTCACCCCTCCACTTT. The encoded protein is CASSLGTGQNSPLHF.

This clone showed up many times. The chain uses TRBV10-2 and TRBJ2-3, with a possible D match to TRBD1 (6 bases). The germline V and J ends were trimmed by 6 bases and 4 bases, with 17 bases remaining between them. The CDR3 contains 15 residues. The germline V gene has CDR1 WSHSY and CDR2 SAAADI. CDR3 sequence reads: CASRAAVKGADTQYF. The CDR3 DNA follows: TGCGCCAGCAGGGCGGCGGTTAAGGGGGCAGATACGCAGTATTTT.

This clone was recorded many times. This chain links TRBV14 with TRBJ2-1, with D perhaps matching TRBD2 (7 bases). Trimming pared 4 bases from V and 8 bases from J, leaving 18 bases between. CDR1 SGHDN and CDR2 FVKESK come from the germline V gene. The CDR3 is 15 residues long. For the CDR3, the DNA is TGTGCCAGCAGCCCCGTTAGGGGGGGGTTCCATGAGCAGTTCTTC. The encoded protein is CASSPVRGGFHEQFF.

This clone was seen ten or more times. The V and J genes are TRBV10-3 and TRBJ2-1; 7 bases fit TRBD1. After removal of 1 base from V and 5 bases from J, the junction contained 2 bases not matched to a gene. Germline lookup yields CDR1 ENHRY and CDR2 SYGVKD. The CDR3 has 14 residues. CDR3 sequence (DNA): TGTGCCATCAGTGAGTTCGGACAGGACAATGAGCAGTTCTTC. Amino acid sequence: CAISEFGQDNEQFF.

This clone was counted a few times. V usage is TRBV29-1 and J usage is TRBJ2-3; TRBD2 is a possible D gene (6 bases). Germline-derived CDR1 and CDR2 are SQVTM and ANQGSEA. Trimming pared 4 bases from V and 4 bases from J, leaving 12 bases between. The CDR3 totals 13 residues. This chain's CDR3 is CSVVLGGADTQYF. The CDR3 DNA reads TGCAGCGTTGTCCTAGGCGGGGCAGATACGCAGTATTTT.

This clone was seen repeatedly, ten times or more. The V call is TRBV11-2, the J call TRBJ1-1, with TRBD1 as a possible D gene (5 bases). V dropped 2 bases and J dropped 4 bases, with 11 bases sitting between them. In germline, CDR1 is SGHAT, CDR2 FQNNGV. The CDR3 loop spans 14 amino acids. The CDR3 spells CASSLLGGGTEAFF. CDR3 coding DNA: TGTGCCAGCAGCTTATTGGGGGGTGGCACTGAAGCTTTCTTT.

This clone was seen ten or more times. The chain couples TRBV7-6 to TRBJ2-3, with D uncertain. Germline V gene data show CDR1 as SGHVS and CDR2 as FNYEAQ. V lost 3 bases to trimming and J lost 0 bases, with 4 bases between them. The CDR3 has 13 amino acids. The chain's CDR3 is CASSLASTDTQYF. The CDR3 DNA sequence: TGTGCCAGCAGCTTGGCTAGCACAGATACGCAGTATTTT.

There are many counts of this clone. This chain joins TRBV7-7 and TRBJ2-2; 11 positions agree with TRBD1. Germline V CDR1 and CDR2: SSHAT, FNYEAQ (reference sequence). The CDR3 length is 14 residues. Trimming cost V 8 bases and J 1 base; bases outside gene matches: 0. The CDR3 nucleotides read TGTGCCAGCGGGACAGGGGGGAACACCGGGGAGCTGTTTTTT. Its translation: CASGTGGNTGELFF. Using reference TRBV7-7 and TRBJ2-2 for the parts outside the CDR3, the full variable domain is GAGVSQSPRYKVTKRGQDVTLRCDPISSHATLYWYQQALGQGPEFLTYFNYEAQPDKSGLPSDRFSAERPEGSISTLTIQRTEQRDSAMYRCASGTGGNTGELFFGEGSRLTVL.

This clone was seen at least ten times. This sequence joins TRBV5-4 and TRBJ1-6, with D unclear. The CDR3 sequence is 15 residues long. Trimming left V 0 bases short and J 5 bases short, with 9 bases between. Germline CDR1 and CDR2: SGHNT and YYREEE (reference sequence). DNA of the CDR3: TGTGCCAGCAGCTTGGCCTGGAGTGATAATTCACCCCTCCACTTT. Amino acids: CASSLAWSDNSPLHF. Complete variable domain (other parts from reference TRBV5-4 and TRBJ1-6): ETGVTQSPTHLIKTRGQQVTLRCSSQSGHNTVSWYQQALGQGPQFIFQYYREEENGRGNFPPRFSGLQFPNYSSELNVNALELDDSALYLCASSLAWSDNSPLHFGNGTRLTVT.

This clone was observed many times. The chain recombines TRBV6-4 with TRBJ2-2; 14 nucleotides line up with TRBD2. The CDR3 has 21 amino acids. Germline trimming cut 0 bases from V and 5 bases from J; bases unmatched to any gene: 14. Germline V gene lookup returns CDR1 MRHNA and CDR2 SNTAGT. The CDR3 is CASSDSTGLAGAFLGTGELFF. DNA of the CDR3: TGTGCCAGCAGTGACTCCACGGGACTAGCGGGAGCGTTTCTGGGGACCGGGGAGCTGTTTTTT.

This clone was recorded many times. The gene calls are TRBV6-1 and TRBJ1-2; the D gene is possibly TRBD1 (6 bases). Germline lookup yields CDR1 MNHNS and CDR2 SASEGT. V was cut by 5 bases and J by 7 bases, with 14 bases left in between. This CDR3 spans 13 amino acids. The chain's CDR3 is CASSQSDSFGYTF. CDR3 sequence (DNA): TGTGCCAGCAGTCAATCGGACAGCTTTGGCTACACCTTC.

This clone came up many times. CDR3 region: CASSSRLAGVDEQYV. CDR3 DNA sequence: TGTGCCAGCAGCTCTAGACTAGCGGGAGTGGATGAGCAGTACGTC. This chain uses TRBV7-8 with TRBJ2-7; TRBD2 matches 12 bases. Germline lookup yields CDR1 SGHVS and CDR2 FQNEAQ. The V gene end was trimmed by 4 bases and the J gene end by 7 bases; junction bases not matched to a gene: 8. CDR3 size: 15 residues.